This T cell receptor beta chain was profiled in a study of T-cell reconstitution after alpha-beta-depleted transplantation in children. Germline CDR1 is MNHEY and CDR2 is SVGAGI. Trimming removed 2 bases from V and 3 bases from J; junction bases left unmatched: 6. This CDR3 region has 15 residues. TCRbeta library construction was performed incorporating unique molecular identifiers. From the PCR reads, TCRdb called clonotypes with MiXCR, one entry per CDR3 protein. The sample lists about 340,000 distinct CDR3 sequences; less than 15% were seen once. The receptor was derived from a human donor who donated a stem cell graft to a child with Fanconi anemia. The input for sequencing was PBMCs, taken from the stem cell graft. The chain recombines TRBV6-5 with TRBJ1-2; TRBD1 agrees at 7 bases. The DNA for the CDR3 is TGTGCCAGCAGTTACGACGGGACAGCGTACTATGGCTACACCTTC. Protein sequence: CASSYDGTAYYGYTF.